This is a list of T cell receptor beta chains from one sample in a study of blood T cell repertoires in COVID-19. Method: immunoSEQ multiplex PCR; TCRdb's copy keeps in-frame clones and lacks some. Counted here are roughly 120,000 clones, around 80% occurring once; the ten biggest clones make up 2.5%. The specimen was peripheral blood. The receptors originated from a man over 45 with acute or convalescent COVID-19. The CDR3 runs from the conserved cysteine through the conserved F or W. The order of the fields is D gene, V gene, J gene, clone size, CDR3 protein, CDR3 DNA. D genes are given only for firm matches. The size field is filled for only some rows; it gives once, few, many or a size class.

>TRBD1|TRBV19|TRBJ1-1|NA
CASRGQGWRDTEAFF
TGTGCCAGTAGAGGACAGGGATGGAGGGACACTGAAGCTTTCTTT
>TRBD1|TRBV5-1|TRBJ1-4|NA
CASSPQTGGREKLFF
TGCGCCAGCAGCCCTCAGACAGGGGGCCGTGAAAAACTGTTTTTT
>NA|TRBV9|TRBJ1-4|NA
CASSVESGKVEKLFF
TGTGCCAGCAGCGTAGAGTCGGGGAAGGTTGAAAAACTGTTTTTT
>TRBD2|TRBV2|TRBJ2-1|NA
CASRTSGGVYNEQFF
TGTGCCAGCCGGACTAGCGGGGGAGTATACAATGAGCAGTTCTTC
>NA|TRBV19|TRBJ1-5|NA
CASTRGMSNQPQHF
TGTGCCAGTACGCGGGGGATGAGCAATCAGCCCCAGCATTTT
>TRBD2|TRBV4-2|TRBJ2-3|NA
CASSKGLAGDVGTDTQYF
TGTGCCAGCAGCAAGGGACTAGCGGGAGATGTGGGCACAGATACGCAGTATTTT
>NA|TRBV15|TRBJ2-7|NA
CATSRAGRGYEQYF
TGTGCCACCAGCCGAGCCGGCAGGGGATACGAGCAGTACTTC
>TRBD2|TRBV28|TRBJ2-3|NA
CASSLGTSEASTDTQYF
TGTGCCAGCAGTTTAGGAACTAGCGAGGCTAGCACAGATACGCAGTATTTT
>NA|TRBV2|TRBJ1-2|NA
CASRREPNGGYTF
TGTGCCAGCAGGAGGGAACCTAACGGTGGCTACACCTTC
>TRBD1|TRBV6-5|TRBJ1-5|once
CASNFRDRGQPQHF
TGTGCCAGCAATTTCCGGGACAGGGGTCAGCCCCAGCATTTT
>NA|TRBV3-1/TRBV3-2|TRBJ1-1|once
CASTSAGGGNTEAFF
TGTGCCAGCACTAGCGCGGGGGGAGGGAACACTGAAGCTTTCTTT
>NA|TRBV10-3|TRBJ1-5|NA
CAISDPRGGAEGNQPQHF
TGTGCCATCAGTGACCCCCGGGGAGGGGCAGAGGGCAATCAGCCCCAGCATTTT
>NA|TRBV7-9|TRBJ2-2|NA
CASSTTGPNTGELFF
TGTGCCAGCAGCACAACAGGCCCGAACACCGGGGAGCTGTTTTTT
>TRBD1|TRBV4-1|TRBJ1-5|medium-sized
CASSQDPGQGERQPQHF
TGCGCCAGCAGCCAAGATCCGGGACAGGGGGAAAGGCAGCCCCAGCATTTT
>NA|TRBV18|TRBJ2-5|once
CASSPGLTVETQYF
TGTGCCAGCTCACCGGGCTTGACAGTGGAGACCCAGTACTTC
>TRBD2|TRBV6-4|TRBJ2-1|NA
CASSTGTSAYNEQFF
TGTGCCAGCAGCACCGGGACTAGCGCCTACAATGAGCAGTTCTTC
>TRBD1|TRBV4-1|TRBJ2-1|NA
CASSQAGTGYNEQFF
TGCGCCAGCAGCCAGGCCGGGACAGGGTACAATGAGCAGTTCTTC
>NA|TRBV2|TRBJ2-3|NA
CASSEWGGTDTQYF
TGTGCCAGCAGTGAATGGGGCGGCACAGATACGCAGTATTTT
>NA|TRBV9|TRBJ2-7|NA
CASSVDPSASYEQYF
TGTGCCAGCAGCGTAGACCCTAGCGCCTCCTACGAGCAGTACTTC
>NA|TRBV30|TRBJ2-1|once
CACTGWGSNEQFF
TGTGCCTGTACAGGGTGGGGGTCCAATGAGCAGTTCTTC
>TRBD1|TRBV28|TRBJ1-1|NA
CASSPFTGQGRRTEAFF
TGTGCCAGCAGCCCCTTCACGGGACAGGGAAGAAGGACTGAAGCTTTCTTT
>NA|TRBV6-5|TRBJ1-2|NA
CASTEGGDYGYTF
TGTGCCAGCACCGAGGGAGGGGACTATGGCTACACCTTC
>TRBD2|TRBV9|TRBJ2-7|many
CASSVLAGGNYEQYF
TGTGCCAGCAGCGTACTAGCGGGAGGGAATTACGAGCAGTACTTC
>NA|TRBV15|TRBJ1-1|NA
CATSRDLRPEAFF
TGTGCCACCAGCAGAGATCTGCGGCCTGAAGCTTTCTTT
>TRBD1|TRBV4-1|TRBJ1-6|NA
CASSQGTGPLHF
TGCGCCAGCAGCCAAGGGACAGGACCCCTCCACTTT
>NA|TRBV7-6|TRBJ1-2|NA
CASSSVGGYGYTF
TGTGCCAGCAGCTCCGTGGGAGGATATGGCTACACCTTC
>TRBD1|TRBV30|TRBJ2-7|few
CAWSGTGWYEQYF
TGTGCCTGGAGCGGGACAGGGTGGTACGAGCAGTACTTC
>NA|TRBV7-9|TRBJ1-1|NA
CASSLPGVNTEAFF
TGTGCCAGCAGCTTACCAGGGGTGAACACTGAAGCTTTCTTT
>NA|TRBV27|TRBJ2-5|NA
CASSPGNWETQYF
TGTGCCAGCAGTCCAGGGAACTGGGAGACCCAGTACTTC
>TRBD1|TRBV30|TRBJ1-6|few
CAWSTGQDNSPLHF
TGTGCCTGGAGTACAGGACAGGACAATTCACCCCTCCACTTT
>NA|TRBV30|TRBJ1-4|NA
CAWNGGTAGEKLFF
TGTGCCTGGAATGGAGGGACGGCGGGGGAAAAACTGTTTTTT
>TRBD2|TRBV4-2|TRBJ2-7|few
CASSQDTSGSSYEQYF
TGTGCCAGCAGCCAAGACACTAGCGGGTCGTCCTACGAGCAGTACTTC
>TRBD1|TRBV4-1|TRBJ2-7|NA
CASSQDRKDRGYLPYEQYF
TGCGCCAGCAGCCAAGATCGGAAGGACAGGGGTTATCTCCCCTACGAGCAGTACTTC
>TRBD1|TRBV30|TRBJ2-4|NA
CAWSLGQGNIQYF
TGTGCCTGGAGTCTAGGACAGGGAAACATTCAGTACTTC
>TRBD1|TRBV13|TRBJ1-4|NA
CASSLGQGGPNEKLFF
TGTGCCAGCAGCCTCGGACAGGGGGGCCCTAATGAAAAACTGTTTTTT
>TRBD2|TRBV9|TRBJ2-3|once
CASSVGGGGLGDTQYF
TGTGCCAGCAGCGTAGGCGGGGGGGGTTTGGGAGATACGCAGTATTTT
>TRBD1|TRBV30|TRBJ1-6|medium-sized
CAWSPPDRVESSPLHF
TGTGCCTGGAGTCCCCCCGACAGGGTTGAAAGTTCACCCCTCCACTTT